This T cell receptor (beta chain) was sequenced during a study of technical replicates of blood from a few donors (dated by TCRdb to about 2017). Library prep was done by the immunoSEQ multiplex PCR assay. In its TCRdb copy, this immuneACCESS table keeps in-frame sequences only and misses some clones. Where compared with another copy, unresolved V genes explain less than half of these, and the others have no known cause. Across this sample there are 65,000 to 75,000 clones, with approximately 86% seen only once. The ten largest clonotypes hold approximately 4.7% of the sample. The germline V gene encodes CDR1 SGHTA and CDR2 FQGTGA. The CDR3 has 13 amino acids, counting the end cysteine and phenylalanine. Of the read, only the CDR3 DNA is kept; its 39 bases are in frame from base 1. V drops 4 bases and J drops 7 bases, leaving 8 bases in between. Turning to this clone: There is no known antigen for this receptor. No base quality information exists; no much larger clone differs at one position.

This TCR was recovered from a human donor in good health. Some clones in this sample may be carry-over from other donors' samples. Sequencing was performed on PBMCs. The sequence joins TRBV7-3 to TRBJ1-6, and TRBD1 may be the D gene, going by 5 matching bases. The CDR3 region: CASSSDRNSPLHF. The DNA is TGTGCCAGCAGCTCCGACAGAAATTCACCCCTCCACTTT.